This TCR beta chain comes out of a study of PD-L1 blockade in urothelial cancer. Spike-ins of synthetic TCR analog templates went into each PCR. TCRdb's copy holds only in-frame clones and misses some; the assay was immunoSEQ multiplex PCR. The sample has around 110,000 clones; roughly 90% are singletons. Time point here: peripheral blood 6 weeks after treatment start. V dropped 1 base and J dropped 2 bases, with 9 bases sitting between them. CDR1 LGHNA and CDR2 YSLEER come from the germline V gene. The CDR3 is made up of 15 amino acids. The TCR was taken from a man aged 60-69 years with urothelial cancer. The chain is built from TRBV4-3 and TRBJ1-5, with D hard to call. The specimen was PBMCs, collected around atezolizumab (anti-PD-L1) treatment. The CDR3 nucleotides read TGCGCCAGCAGCCAAGCTTACAGAGGCAATCAGCCCCAGCATTTT. The encoded protein is CASSQAYRGNQPQHF.